A selection of T cell receptor beta chains follows, all from one sample in a study of CD8 T cells in ankylosing spondylitis. TCRdb itself ran the 5' RACE reads through MiXCR, one entry per CDR3 protein. The sample includes about 170,000 distinct CDR3 sequences, 15% to 20% of them seen just once. Sequencing used blood, either unsorted or a sorted T cell fraction (not recorded which). The receptor set was obtained from a male donor with ankylosing spondylitis or in good health (not recorded which). Each CDR3 is given with its conserved first and last residue. Each record gives: J gene, clone size, V gene, D gene, CDR3 protein, CDR3 DNA. D genes are given only for firm matches. Expanded clones get a size class; other rows say once, few or many, or leave the size out.

TRBJ2-5 few TRBV9 NA CASSVMGPETQYF TGTGCCAGCAGCGTAATGGGCCCTGAGACCCAGTACTTC
TRBJ2-5 few TRBV7-9 NA CASSWRTAYQETQYF TGTGCCAGCAGTTGGCGGACAGCCTACCAAGAGACCCAGTACTTC
TRBJ1-2 NA TRBV7-2 NA CASSRGSDIGGYTF TGTGCCAGCAGCCGAGGGTCAGACATAGGCGGCTACACCTTC
TRBJ2-2 many TRBV3-1 NA CASSPTGTRTGELFF TGTGCCAGCAGCCCGACCGGGACTCGGACCGGGGAGCTGTTTTTT
TRBJ1-1 NA TRBV29-1 NA CSVEEGVTEAFF TGCAGCGTTGAAGAAGGGGTAACTGAAGCTTTCTTT
TRBJ2-7 many TRBV3-1 NA CASSPSPYEQYF TGTGCCAGCAGCCCCTCTCCCTACGAGCAGTACTTC
TRBJ2-7 many TRBV13 NA CASSTWDGSYEQYF TGTGCCAGCAGCACATGGGACGGCTCCTACGAGCAGTACTTC
TRBJ2-1 many TRBV20-1 NA CSARDHKGMGSYNEQFF TGCAGTGCTAGAGATCATAAAGGAATGGGGTCCTACAATGAGCAGTTCTTC
TRBJ2-7 few TRBV15 TRBD2 CATRGAGEMAYEQYF TGTGCCACGCGGGGCGCGGGAGAGATGGCCTACGAGCAGTACTTC
TRBJ2-5 many TRBV29-1 TRBD2 CSVRELAGETQYF TGCAGCGTGAGAGAACTAGCGGGAGAGACCCAGTACTTC
TRBJ2-1 NA TRBV4-2 NA CASSQGGHEQFF TGTGCCAGCAGCCAAGGGGGGCATGAGCAGTTCTTC
TRBJ2-5 few TRBV5-1 TRBD1 CASSLLTGEKTQYF TGCGCCAGCAGCTTGTTAACAGGGGAAAAGACCCAGTACTTC
TRBJ2-1 many TRBV24-1 TRBD2 CATSDRGSGRAYNEQFF TGTGCCACCAGTGATAGGGGTAGCGGGAGGGCCTACAATGAGCAGTTCTTC
TRBJ2-5 few TRBV7-9 NA CASSLVPSHRAQETQYF TGTGCCAGCAGCTTAGTGCCATCGCACAGGGCACAAGAGACCCAGTACTTC
TRBJ1-4 many TRBV29-1 NA CSARGRGDEKLFF TGCAGCGCCCGCGGGCGGGGTGATGAAAAACTGTTTTTT
TRBJ2-5 many TRBV5-1 NA CASSLDATAFQETQYF TGCGCCAGCAGCTTGGATGCGACAGCCTTCCAAGAGACCCAGTACTTC
TRBJ2-2 NA TRBV9 TRBD2 CASSVDSLAGTGELFF TGTGCCAGCAGCGTAGACAGTCTAGCGGGCACCGGGGAGCTGTTTTTT
TRBJ2-7 many TRBV5-1 TRBD2 CASSPGTSSYEQYF TGCGCCAGCAGCCCGGGGACTAGCAGCTACGAGCAGTACTTC
TRBJ2-2 NA TRBV29-1 TRBD1 CSVKSQGLTGELFF TGCAGCGTTAAATCACAGGGGCTCACCGGGGAGCTGTTTTTT
TRBJ2-1 NA TRBV5-1 NA CASSLPTNLVALSSYNEQFF TGCGCCAGCAGCTTACCGACAAACTTAGTAGCGCTAAGCTCCTACAATGAGCAGTTCTTC
TRBJ1-1 few TRBV28 NA CASSLGAMNTEAFF TGTGCCAGCAGTTTGGGAGCCATGAACACTGAAGCTTTCTTT
TRBJ1-1 NA TRBV12-3/TRBV12-4 TRBD1 CAGNRGLSTEAFF TGTGCCGGTAACAGGGGGCTGAGCACTGAAGCTTTCTTT
TRBJ1-1 NA TRBV5-1 NA CASSFGPQTEAFF TGCGCCAGCAGCTTTGGGCCCCAAACTGAAGCTTTCTTT
TRBJ2-4 many TRBV25-1 TRBD2 CATQAGLADIQYF TGTGCCACCCAGGCGGGACTAGCAGACATTCAGTACTTC
TRBJ2-5 few TRBV13 NA CASSLGAGSGETQYF TGTGCCAGCAGCCTCGGTGCGGGGTCAGGGGAGACCCAGTACTTC
TRBJ1-2 NA TRBV19 NA CASTRSSGHIYGYTF TGTGCCAGTACTCGTAGTTCGGGGCACATCTATGGCTACACCTTC
TRBJ2-7 few TRBV20-1 NA CSASKGTPYEQYF TGCAGTGCTAGTAAGGGGACCCCCTACGAGCAGTACTTC
TRBJ1-4 NA TRBV12-3/TRBV12-4 NA CASSLAWTAGLEKLFF TGTGCCAGCAGTCTAGCTTGGACAGCCGGACTTGAAAAACTGTTTTTT
TRBJ1-1 few TRBV4-1 NA CASSLDRVGEAFF TGCGCCAGCAGCCTGGACAGAGTGGGTGAAGCTTTCTTT
TRBJ2-5 NA TRBV28 NA CASSRARSVETQYF TGTGCCAGCAGCCGAGCCAGGAGTGTAGAGACCCAGTACTTC
TRBJ2-7 NA TRBV20-1 NA CSASDLLAYEQYF TGCAGTGCCTCGGACCTTCTCGCCTACGAGCAGTACTTC
TRBJ1-2 many TRBV20-1 NA CSASKERGNYGYTF TGCAGTGCTAGCAAGGAAAGGGGTAACTATGGCTACACCTTC
TRBJ2-1 many TRBV7-8 NA CASSPQGRSSYNEQFF TGTGCCAGCAGCCCACAGGGTAGGAGCTCCTACAATGAGCAGTTCTTC
TRBJ2-5 many TRBV29-1 NA CSARARIIETQYF TGCAGCGCCCGGGCCAGGATTATAGAGACCCAGTACTTC
TRBJ2-1 few TRBV9 TRBD1 CASSVATGVWNEQFF TGTGCCAGCAGCGTAGCTACAGGGGTTTGGAATGAGCAGTTCTTC
TRBJ2-6 many TRBV10-3 NA CAISEGRQSSGANVLTF TGTGCCATCAGTGAGGGACGGCAGAGCTCTGGGGCCAACGTCCTGACTTTC
TRBJ2-6 many TRBV28 NA CASSGLESNVLTF TGTGCCAGCAGTGGGTTAGAGTCCAACGTCCTGACTTTC
TRBJ2-7 many TRBV6-1 NA CASSILQGSYEQYF TGTGCCAGCAGTATCCTGCAAGGGTCCTACGAGCAGTACTTC
TRBJ2-4 NA TRBV4-2 NA CASSQVGTGRKLAKNIQYF TGTGCCAGCAGCCAAGTGGGGACGGGTCGTAAACTAGCCAAAAACATTCAGTACTTC
TRBJ2-2 many TRBV20-1 NA CSAGGRGNTGELFF TGCAGTGCTGGGGGTCGGGGGAACACCGGGGAGCTGTTTTTT
TRBJ1-2 many TRBV5-1 NA CASSSSGLVLNGYTF TGCGCCAGCAGCTCGTCGGGTTTGGTCCTGAATGGCTACACCTTC
TRBJ2-4 NA TRBV27 TRBD1 CASSLLGQGANIQYF TGTGCCAGCAGTTTATTAGGACAGGGGGCAAACATTCAGTACTTC
TRBJ2-3 many TRBV6-6 NA CASSYSSASSSF TGTGCCAGCAGTTACTCGTCGGCTAGCTCCAGTTTT
TRBJ2-7 NA TRBV28 NA CASSPRPTSPEQYF TGTGCCAGCAGTCCCCGACCAACTAGCCCCGAGCAGTACTTC
TRBJ1-4 few TRBV11-2 NA CASSLGTAPPNEKLFF TGTGCCAGCAGCTTAGGGACGGCGCCCCCGAATGAAAAACTGTTTTTT
TRBJ2-7 NA TRBV30 NA CAWKGSVYEQYF TGTGCCTGGAAGGGGTCTGTCTACGAGCAGTACTTC
TRBJ2-1 NA TRBV28 NA CASTLRQGGGINEQFF TGTGCCAGCACGCTAAGACAGGGAGGCGGGATCAATGAGCAGTTCTTC
TRBJ2-3 NA TRBV25-1 NA CASSASRVTDTQYF TGTGCCAGCAGTGCCTCCAGGGTTACAGATACGCAGTATTTT
TRBJ2-5 many TRBV5-1 NA CASSELAQETQYF TGCGCCAGCTCGGAGCTAGCCCAAGAGACCCAGTACTTC
TRBJ2-7 many TRBV28 TRBD1 CASSSGQEPYEQYF TGTGCCAGCAGTTCGGGACAGGAGCCCTACGAGCAGTACTTC
TRBJ1-2 many TRBV5-6 TRBD1 CASSAGTANYGYTF TGTGCCAGCAGCGCCGGGACAGCTAACTATGGCTACACCTTC
TRBJ1-3 NA TRBV6-1 NA CASSGFGKGPGNTIYF TGTGCCAGCAGTGGATTCGGGAAAGGGCCTGGAAACACCATATATTTT
TRBJ1-2 NA TRBV24-1 NA CATSEGHSYGYTF TGTGCCACCAGTGAAGGTCACTCCTATGGCTACACCTTC
TRBJ2-1 few TRBV24-1 NA CATSDFSGGGSYNEQFF TGTGCCACCAGTGATTTCTCGGGGGGCGGGTCCTACAATGAGCAGTTCTTC
TRBJ2-1 NA TRBV20-1 TRBD1 CSVAQGVPNEQFF TGCAGTGTCGCACAGGGGGTTCCCAATGAGCAGTTCTTC
TRBJ2-4 many TRBV29-1 NA CSATQNIQYF TGCAGCGCGACCCAAAACATTCAGTACTTC
TRBJ2-5 many TRBV5-1 NA CASSVTQTQYF TGCGCCAGCAGCGTGACGCAGACCCAGTACTTC
TRBJ2-7 many TRBV10-2 NA CASSAYSGYEQYF TGCGCCAGCAGTGCATACAGCGGATACGAGCAGTACTTC
TRBJ2-1 many TRBV7-6 TRBD2 CASSPPPGLADDNEQFF TGTGCCAGCAGCCCCCCACCGGGACTAGCAGACGACAATGAGCAGTTCTTC
TRBJ2-5 NA TRBV29-1 TRBD2 CSAESGREDQEETQYF TGCAGCGCCGAGTCTGGGCGGGAGGATCAAGAAGAGACCCAGTACTTC